One sample yielded the 25 T cell receptor beta chains listed below, sequenced in a study of CD8 T cells in Susac syndrome. Random hexamers served to reverse transcribe roughly 0.5 to 1 ug RNA. TCRdb called the immunoSEQ multiplex PCR reads again in MiXCR, with one record for every CDR3 protein. This table has some 240,000 distinct CDR3 sequences, 90% to 96% appearing once. Specimen: CD4+ T cells from PBMCs. These receptors were obtained from a human donor with Susac syndrome.

V gene TRBV20-1 combines with J gene TRBJ2-3, with 12 bases matching TRBD2. In germline, CDR1 is DFQATT, CDR2 SNEGSKA (reference sequence). With V trimmed by 5 bases and J by 2 bases, 5 bases remained unmatched. This CDR3 is built from 15 residues. The CDR3 loop is CSAPRTSGTTDTQYF. CDR3 bases: TGCAGTGCTCCCAGGACTAGCGGGACCACAGATACGCAGTATTTT.

The chain has TRBV7-9 and TRBJ1-2; possibly TRBD1 for D (5 bases). Deletions cut 2 bases from V and 3 bases from J, with 10 bases between. The germline V gene has CDR1 SEHNR and CDR2 FQNEAQ (reference sequence). CDR3 length: 14 amino acids. The CDR3 protein is CASSLRREDYGYTF. CDR3 DNA sequence: TGTGCCAGCAGCTTACGCAGGGAGGACTATGGCTACACCTTC.

The J gene is TRBJ2-1, the V gene TRBV5-1; D tentatively fits TRBD1 or TRBD2 (5 bases each). Germline CDR1 reads SGHRS; CDR2 reads YFSETQ. The germline V and J ends were trimmed by 0 bases and 0 bases, with 7 bases remaining between them. The CDR3 loop spans 15 amino acids. The CDR3: CASSLVGGSYNEQFF. In DNA form, the CDR3 reads TGCGCCAGCAGCTTGGTTGGGGGCTCCTACAATGAGCAGTTCTTC.

V is TRBV2 and J is TRBJ2-3, with 7 nucleotides matching TRBD2. After removal of 3 bases from V and 4 bases from J, the junction contained 13 bases not matched to a gene. This CDR3 spans 17 amino acids. CDR1 and CDR2 from the germline V gene are SNHLY and FYNNEI. CDR3 nucleotide sequence: TGTGCCAGCAGTGATTGGGCCGCGGGGGTCCGAGCAGATACGCAGTATTTT. This encodes CASSDWAAGVRADTQYF.

This clonotype was detected once. This chain joins TRBV20-1 and TRBJ2-5; D not resolved. The length of the CDR3 is 11 residues. V lost 3 bases and J 5 bases, leaving 7 bases between the germline ends. From germline, CDR1 is DFQATT and CDR2 SNEGSKA (reference sequence). As DNA, the CDR3 is TGCAGTGCTAGGTGGTGGGAGACCCAGTACTTC. Translation gives CSARWWETQYF.

The table lists this clonotype with a count of one. CDR3 sequence: CASQGVGELFF. For the CDR3, the DNA is TGTGCCAGCCAAGGCGTCGGGGAGCTGTTTTTT. The V gene is TRBV3-1, the J gene TRBJ2-2; D is uncertain. The germline CDR1 and CDR2 sequences are LGHDT and YNNKEL (reference sequence). This CDR3 contains 11 residues. Trimming removed 8 bases at V and 7 bases at J, with 8 bases between. The variable domain in full, with the rest retrieved from reference TRBV3-1 and TRBJ2-2, is DTAVSQTPKYLVTQMGNDKSIKCEQNLGHDTMYWYKQDSKKFLKIMFSYNNKELIINETVPNRFSPKSPDKAHLNLHINSLELGDSAVYFCASQGVGELFFGEGSRLTVL.

This chain uses TRBV3-1 with TRBJ2-1; TRBD1 or TRBD2 may be the D gene (5 bases each). Germline CDR1 LGHDT, CDR2 YNNKEL (reference sequence). The CDR3 is 15 amino acids. Trimming removed 1 base at V and 5 bases at J, with 12 bases between. Here the CDR3 DNA reads TGTGCCAGCAGCCAAGGAACCGGGACGAACAATGAGCAGTTCTTC. This sequence encodes CASSQGTGTNNEQFF.

V usage is TRBV3-1 and J usage is TRBJ2-5; D perhaps matches TRBD2 (5 bases). The length of the CDR3 is 14 residues. The germline V gene has CDR1 LGHDT and CDR2 YNNKEL (reference sequence). V lost 4 bases to trimming and J lost 5 bases, with 14 bases between them. The CDR3 DNA reads as TGTGCCAGCAGCCCCCCATCGAAGCGGGAGACCCAGTACTTC. It encodes CASSPPSKRETQYF.

The gene calls are TRBV3-1 and TRBJ1-2; D not resolved. Looked up from germline, CDR1 is LGHDT and CDR2 is YNNKEL (reference sequence). The CDR3 contains 15 residues. V was pared by 0 bases and J by 4 bases, with 12 bases between. The CDR3 DNA sequence: TGTGCCAGCAGCCAAGACAGAAGAGGGTCCTATGGCTACACCTTC. Encoded protein: CASSQDRRGSYGYTF.

The V and J genes are TRBV29-1 and TRBJ2-7; 9 bases are shared with TRBD1. Looked up from germline, CDR1 is SQVTM and CDR2 is ANQGSEA. Germline trimming cut 6 bases from V and 6 bases from J; bases unmatched to any gene: 6. The CDR3 has 12 amino acids. Here the CDR3 reads CSVMGQGSEQYF. The CDR3 DNA is TGCAGCGTAATGGGACAGGGCAGCGAGCAGTACTTC.

The chain has TRBV7-3 and TRBJ2-1; maybe TRBD2 (6 bases). This CDR3 is 13 amino acids long. Trimming took off 5 bases at V and 5 bases at J, with 10 bases between the two ends. CDR1 and CDR2 (germline): SGHTA, FQGTGA. The CDR3 spells CASSLGLHNEQFF. The CDR3 bases are TGTGCCAGCAGCCTGGGACTCCACAATGAGCAGTTCTTC.

The CDR3 bases are TGCAGCGCCGGACTTGAGACAGGCCACACTGAAGCTTTCTTT. This sequence encodes CSAGLETGHTEAFF. V is TRBV29-1 and J is TRBJ1-1; D is perhaps TRBD1 (6 bases). This CDR3 spans 14 amino acids. Looked up from germline, CDR1 is SQVTM and CDR2 is ANQGSEA. Trimming cost V 7 bases and J 3 bases, with 18 bases left between them.

J is TRBJ1-2 and V is TRBV28; 8 bases align to TRBD1. The J segment lost 7 bases and the V segment lost 6 bases, leaving 7 bases of the junction unmatched. This CDR3 has 13 residues. Germline V CDR1 and CDR2: MDHEN, SYDVKM. CDR3 region: CASRAGQGGGYTF. As DNA, the CDR3 is TGTGCCAGCAGGGCCGGACAGGGAGGTGGCTACACCTTC.

This rearrangement joins TRBV28 to TRBJ1-5; 7 bases agree with TRBD1. This CDR3 region has 14 residues. With 3 bases clipped from V and 13 bases from J, the junction kept 12 bases outside the gene matches. The germline V gene has CDR1 MDHEN and CDR2 SYDVKM. The CDR3 loop reads CASSFRTGSAPQHF. DNA of the CDR3: TGTGCCAGCAGTTTCCGGACAGGCTCCGCGCCGCAGCATTTT.

The count of this clonotype is one. V usage is TRBV6-2 or TRBV6-3 and J usage is TRBJ2-7, with a possible D match to TRBD1 (6 bases). CDR1 and CDR2 (germline): MNHEY, SVGEGT. CDR3 length: 16 residues. Trimming removed 0 bases from V and 0 bases from J, with 12 bases in between. CDR3 sequence: CASSYSSRTVSYEQYF. The CDR3 coding sequence is TGTGCCAGCAGTTACTCGTCCAGGACAGTCTCCTACGAGCAGTACTTC.

The chain combines TRBV5-4 with TRBJ2-3; TRBD2 matches at 7 bases. V shed 4 bases, J shed 3 bases, and the junction held 5 bases outside the gene matches. Germline loops: CDR1 SGHNT, CDR2 YYREEE (reference sequence). The CDR3 runs to 14 residues. CDR3 sequence reads: CASSLAEGTDTQYF. CDR3 nucleotides: TGTGCCAGCAGCCTAGCGGAGGGGACAGATACGCAGTATTTT. Variable domain in full (rest from reference TRBV5-4 and TRBJ2-3): ETGVTQSPTHLIKTRGQQVTLRCSSQSGHNTVSWYQQALGQGPQFIFQYYREEENGRGNFPPRFSGLQFPNYSSELNVNALELDDSALYLCASSLAEGTDTQYFGPGTRLTVL.

The chain carries TRBV28 and TRBJ2-1; 7 bases map to TRBD1. Germline lookup yields CDR1 MDHEN and CDR2 SYDVKM. The V gene end was trimmed by 3 bases and the J gene end by 5 bases; junction bases not matched to a gene: 7. This CDR3 is built from 15 residues. The CDR3 region is CASSFSAGGNNEQFF. DNA of the CDR3: TGTGCCAGCAGTTTCTCAGCAGGGGGAAACAATGAGCAGTTCTTC.

This clonotype was seen a single time. This chain links TRBV20-1 with TRBJ2-5, with D perhaps matching TRBD1 or TRBD2 (5 bases each). With 3 bases removed from V and 3 bases from J, the gap between germline ends came to 5 bases. CDR1 and CDR2 from the germline V gene are DFQATT and SNEGSKA (reference sequence). CDR3 length: 11 residues. This CDR3 is CSARGEETQYF. The DNA for the CDR3 is TGCAGTGCTAGGGGGGAAGAGACCCAGTACTTC.

V is TRBV27 and J is TRBJ1-1; tentative D call: TRBD1 (5 bases). In germline, CDR1 is MNHEY, CDR2 SMNVEV (reference sequence). The ends were cut back, 2 bases at V and 1 base at J, with 14 bases in the middle. The CDR3 sequence is 16 residues long. The CDR3 sequence: CASSLNYGTGNTEAFF. CDR3 DNA sequence: TGTGCCAGCAGTTTAAATTATGGGACGGGGAACACTGAAGCTTTCTTT.

The V gene is TRBV7-9, the J gene TRBJ1-1, with D unresolved. The CDR3 extends over 13 amino acids. From germline, CDR1 is SEHNR and CDR2 FQNEAQ (reference sequence). Trimming shortened V by 3 bases and J by 3 bases, and 8 bases separated the two germline ends. The CDR3 DNA reads TGTGCCAGCAGCTTGAGGGCGGACACTGAAGCTTTCTTT. Residues: CASSLRADTEAFF.

V and J are TRBV27 and TRBJ2-5, with D maybe TRBD1 (6 bases). Between the trimmed V and J ends, which lost 5 bases and 2 bases, there was a span of 12 bases. Germline lookup yields CDR1 MNHEY and CDR2 SMNVEV (reference sequence). The CDR3 spans 14 residues. CDR3 DNA sequence: TGTGCCAGCAGTGGACAGCCTGGACAAGAGACCCAGTACTTC. Translating it yields CASSGQPGQETQYF.

This clonotype appeared once. The chain uses TRBV4-1 and TRBJ2-3; D not certain. CDR1 is MGHRA, CDR2 YSYEKL, per germline. The length of the CDR3 is 17 residues. Trimming removed 4 bases from V and 3 bases from J, with 20 bases in between. The CDR3 sequence is CASSLTPPALGTDTQYF. The CDR3 nucleotides read TGCGCCAGCAGCCTTACGCCCCCTGCCCTAGGGACAGATACGCAGTATTTT.

The chain employs TRBV11-3 and TRBJ2-1; TRBD2 agrees at 9 bases. The CDR3 contains 16 residues. Per the germline V gene, CDR1 is SGHNT and CDR2 is YENEEA. With V trimmed by 4 bases and J by 6 bases, 10 bases remained unmatched. The CDR3 spells CASSSGGTSLGNEQFF. Written as DNA, the CDR3 is TGTGCCAGCAGCTCGGGTGGGACTAGCTTGGGCAATGAGCAGTTCTTC.

This chain joins TRBV4-1 and TRBJ2-3, with 7 bases matching TRBD2. J lost 2 bases, V lost 0 bases, and 8 bases had no gene match. Looked up from germline, CDR1 is MGHRA and CDR2 is YSYEKL. The CDR3 contains 17 residues. CDR3 loop: CASSQDRPGRDTDTQYF. In DNA form, the CDR3 reads TGCGCCAGCAGCCAAGATCGCCCGGGGAGGGACACAGATACGCAGTATTTT.

This clonotype appeared a single time. This chain connects TRBV30 to TRBJ2-5; maybe TRBD2 (6 bases). This CDR3 has 13 residues. Germline V CDR1 and CDR2: GTSNPN, SVGIG (reference sequence). V was trimmed by 3 bases and J by 5 bases, leaving 13 bases between them. CDR3 loop: CAWSTSFEETQYF. The CDR3, as DNA: TGTGCCTGGAGCACTAGCTTTGAGGAGACCCAGTACTTC.